This T cell receptor beta chain was identified during a study of blood T cell repertoires in COVID-19. For the study at large: Donors in the United States, Italy and Spain gave samples during acute or convalescent COVID-19. PBMCs, B-cell-depleted T cells, or T cells provided the cDNA or gDNA that made up the material.

The authors' processing: The assay estimated nucleated cells by amplifying reference gene primers. The data were produced by immunoSEQ multiplex PCR, yet TCRdb's version contains in-frame clones alone and is incomplete. The V and J calls and clone size come from that table; D and trimming were worked out from the DNA. The table has approximately 140,000 clones, approximately 88% seen once. Germline V gene lookup returns CDR1 SGHRS and CDR2 YFSETQ. The CDR3 loop spans 17 amino acids. The V segment lost 4 bases and the J segment 3 bases; nucleotides outside the gene matches: 9. The source material was peripheral blood. The J gene is TRBJ2-3, the V gene TRBV5-1; TRBD2 agrees at 12 bases. This clonotype was sampled from a man aged 55 to 70 with active or convalescent COVID-19. DNA of the CDR3: TGCGCCAGCAGCGAGACTAGCGGGAGCTGGGCGACAGATACGCAGTATTTT. Residues: CASSETSGSWATDTQYF.